These 15 T cell receptor beta chains were all obtained from the same sample, sequenced in a study of T-cell memory formation after mild COVID-19. TCRdb called the 5' RACE reads again in MiXCR, with one record for every CDR3 protein. The sample lists about 290,000 distinct CDR3 sequences; approximately 16% were seen once. The sequencing sample was made of PBMCs or a T cell subset sorted from them (not recorded which). Every receptor here comes from a man between 18 and 29 years old who had mild COVID-19 (a few samples of this study predate the infection). Cell type and time point are not known.

CDR3 DNA sequence: TGCGCCAGCAGCCTCGCGGGGACCACAGATACGCAGTATTTT. Its translation is CASSLAGTTDTQYF. The chain carries TRBV4-3 and TRBJ2-3, with D tentatively TRBD2 (6 bases). V lost 4 bases and J 2 bases, leaving 10 bases between the germline ends. The CDR3 contains 14 residues. CDR1 LGHNA and CDR2 YSLEER come from the germline V gene.

A few counts support this clonotype. This chain joins TRBV18 and TRBJ2-7; 11 bases line up with TRBD1. Trimming cost V 4 bases and J 3 bases; bases outside gene matches: 5. This CDR3 is 15 amino acids long. In germline, CDR1 is KGHSH, CDR2 LQKENI. The CDR3 sequence: CASSRTGTGGYEQYF. CDR3 nucleotides: TGTGCCAGCTCACGAACCGGGACAGGGGGCTACGAGCAGTACTTC.

V usage is TRBV15 and J usage is TRBJ2-2, with 8 bases identical to TRBD2. The CDR3 sequence is 18 residues long. V dropped 6 bases and J dropped 3; count of bases not matched to a gene: 15. CDR1 is LNHNV and CDR2 is YYDKDF in the germline V gene (reference sequence). CDR3 DNA: TGTGCCACCAGGGGGTTAGGGCGCGGGGGGATCGACACCGGGGAGCTGTTTTTT. Encoded protein: CATRGLGRGGIDTGELFF.

This chain's CDR3 is CASSFRVARNEQYF. In nucleotides, the CDR3 is TGTGCCAGCAGTTTTCGAGTGGCAAGGAACGAGCAGTACTTC. The chain combines TRBV12-3 or TRBV12-4 with TRBJ2-7; D unresolved. CDR3 size: 14 residues. V lost 3 bases to trimming and J lost 5 bases, with 14 bases between them.

This clonotype showed up just a few times. This sequence joins TRBV20-1 and TRBJ2-4; TRBD1 aligns across 12 bases. Looked up from germline, CDR1 is DFQATT and CDR2 is SNEGSKA (reference sequence). J gave up 6 bases and V 1 base, and 7 bases lay outside the gene matches. This CDR3 spans 16 amino acids. CDR3 nucleotides: TGCAGTGCTAGAGCCCCGGGACAGGGGGCTGGAAACATTCAGTACTTC. Translation: CSARAPGQGAGNIQYF.

This clonotype appeared a few times. The chain couples TRBV6-5 to TRBJ1-3; possible D gene TRBD1, 5 bases. Trimming removed 4 bases at V and 2 bases at J, with 21 bases between. This CDR3 has 18 residues. CDR1 is MNHEY, CDR2 SVGAGI, per germline. The CDR3 DNA sequence: TGTGCCAGCAGTTTTACCTCGGGGGGTTCTGTCGCTGGAAACACCATATATTTT. It translates to CASSFTSGGSVAGNTIYF.

This clonotype was picked up a small number of times. The chain is built from TRBV29-1 and TRBJ1-1; D unclear. CDR1 is SQVTM and CDR2 is ANQGSEA in the germline V gene. The CDR3 runs to 13 residues. Deletions cut 7 bases from V and 0 bases from J, with 12 bases between. Written as DNA, the CDR3 is TGCAGCGCGGGTAGGCAGTTGAACACTGAAGCTTTCTTT. Translation: CSAGRQLNTEAFF.

This clonotype came up many times. V gene TRBV2 combines with J gene TRBJ1-6; D perhaps matches TRBD1 (6 bases). Germline CDR1 SNHLY, CDR2 FYNNEI. V dropped 6 bases and J dropped 9 bases, with 18 bases sitting between them. The CDR3 extends over 15 amino acids. The CDR3 DNA reads as TGTGCCAGCAGGGACTACAGGGACCGGGGTTCACCCCTCCACTTT. Amino acid sequence: CASRDYRDRGSPLHF.

This clonotype was picked up a small number of times. The rearrangement uses TRBV7-9 and TRBJ2-3; 8 bases fit TRBD1. The germline CDR1 and CDR2 sequences are SEHNR and FQNEAQ (reference sequence). The CDR3 totals 15 residues. Losses at the gene ends were 4 bases for V and 7 bases for J; bases not matched to a gene: 10. The CDR3 here is CASSSDRTGSNTQYF. CDR3 coding DNA: TGTGCCAGCAGCTCAGATCGGACAGGGTCGAATACGCAGTATTTT.

The table lists this clonotype with a few counts. The chain has TRBV7-2 and TRBJ1-1; D uncertain. Germline V CDR1 and CDR2: SGHTA, FQGNSA. CDR3 length: 17 amino acids. V was pared by 3 bases and J by 0 bases, with 17 bases between. This CDR3 is CASSFPVSTRMNTEAFF. The CDR3 nucleotides are TGTGCCAGCAGCTTCCCGGTCTCAACCAGGATGAACACTGAAGCTTTCTTT.

The chain joins TRBV2 to TRBJ1-1; TRBD1 agrees at 12 bases. The junction had 3 bases not matched to a gene; V was cut back by 4 bases and J by 3 bases. The CDR3 is 15 amino acids. Germline V lookup: CDR1 SNHLY, CDR2 FYNNEI. This CDR3 is CASSGGTGGDTEAFF. Here the CDR3 DNA reads TGTGCCAGCAGTGGAGGGACAGGGGGCGACACTGAAGCTTTCTTT.

This chain's CDR3 is CASSQGLAASTDTQYF. CDR3 nucleotides: TGCGCCAGCAGCCAGGGACTAGCGGCTAGCACAGATACGCAGTATTTT. This chain joins TRBV4-3 and TRBJ2-3, with 11 bases that match TRBD2. In germline, CDR1 is LGHNA, CDR2 YSLEER. Trimming at V came to 3 bases and at J to 0 bases, leaving 2 bases not matched to a gene. The length of the CDR3 is 16 residues.

CDR3: CASSGRDARQETQYF. Here the CDR3 DNA reads TGTGCCAGCAGCGGCCGGGACGCCAGGCAAGAGACCCAGTACTTC. The chain joins TRBV5-6 to TRBJ2-5; either TRBD1 or TRBD2 may supply D (5 bases each). Germline V CDR1 and CDR2: SGHDT, YYEEEE. Between the trimmed V and J ends, which lost 4 bases and 2 bases, there was a span of 15 bases. The CDR3 sequence is 15 residues long.

The chain is built from TRBV5-1 and TRBJ2-1; perhaps D is TRBD1 or TRBD2 (7 bases each). Per the germline V gene, CDR1 is SGHRS and CDR2 is YFSETQ. Trimming left V 3 bases short and J 8 bases short, with 12 bases between. The CDR3 covers 13 residues. The CDR3 here is CASSSRGRDEQFF. The DNA of the CDR3 is TGCGCCAGCAGCTCCAGGGGGAGGGATGAGCAGTTCTTC.

This clonotype was recorded a few times. The gene calls are TRBV7-2 and TRBJ2-7; tentative D call: TRBD2 (7 bases). The CDR3 extends over 14 amino acids. Germline V gene sequence: CDR1 SGHTA, CDR2 FQGNSA. The ends were cut back, 3 bases at V and 4 bases at J, with 13 bases in the middle. The CDR3 DNA follows: TGTGCCAGCAGCTTCGCGGGGGCCATATACGAGCAGTACTTC. Amino acid sequence: CASSFAGAIYEQYF.